What follows are 17 T cell receptor beta chains derived from one specimen sequenced in a study of vaccination effects on CD4 cells after COVID-19. The antigens of these receptors remain unknown. Method: immunoSEQ multiplex PCR; TCRdb's copy keeps in-frame clones and lacks some. The table lists about 48,000 clones, 55% to 75% of them singletons. Upon completion of roughly ten days in culture, CD4+ T cells were isolated. The input for sequencing was CD4+ T cells from PBMCs cultured without peptide, taken before COVID-19 vaccination. The origin of the receptors is a human donor who received a COVID-19 vaccine.

A single count supports this clone. The V and J genes are TRBV2 and TRBJ1-1, with D hard to call. The CDR3 totals 15 residues. V was trimmed by 6 bases and J by 2 bases, leaving 16 bases between them. The germline CDR1 and CDR2 sequences are SNHLY and FYNNEI. The CDR3 here is CASSLDNGGNTEAFF. The CDR3 DNA follows: TGTGCCAGCAGCTTAGATAATGGAGGTAACACTGAAGCTTTCTTT.

In this sample, this clone turned up a few times. The chain has TRBV5-1 and TRBJ1-2, with 10 positions matching TRBD1. The CDR3 extends over 15 amino acids. Trimming removed 4 bases from V and 6 bases from J; junction bases left unmatched: 9. CDR1 is SGHRS and CDR2 is YFSETQ in the germline V gene. CDR3 protein: CASSLGTGALDGYTF. The CDR3 DNA reads as TGCGCCAGCAGCCTGGGGACAGGGGCACTGGATGGCTACACCTTC.

This clone was picked up one time. For the CDR3, the DNA is TGTGCCAGCAGGGGACACCGAGCCAATCAGCCCCAGCATTTT. Amino acid sequence: CASRGHRANQPQHF. The chain recombines TRBV6-4 with TRBJ1-5, with a possible D match to TRBD1 (6 bases). V was pared by 6 bases and J by 3 bases, with 12 bases between. This CDR3 is built from 14 residues. Germline V gene data show CDR1 as MRHNA and CDR2 as SNTAGT.

V is TRBV12-3 or TRBV12-4 and J is TRBJ1-1; D gene unclear. The V and J ends lost 2 bases and 5 bases respectively, with 9 bases between them. This CDR3 is 13 amino acids long. The CDR3 DNA reads as TGTGCCAGCAGTTTAACCTCGCGGACTGAAGCTTTCTTT. This encodes CASSLTSRTEAFF.

The chain couples TRBV3-1 (or the pseudogene TRBV3-2) to TRBJ1-5; D is unresolved. V was pared by 1 base and J by 6 bases, with 13 bases between. This CDR3 is 15 amino acids long. Germline assignment: CDR1 LGHDT and CDR2 YNNKEL (reference sequence). CDR3: CASSQGRQSGQPQHF. The CDR3 region has the DNA TGTGCCAGCAGCCAAGGCAGGCAGTCCGGTCAGCCCCAGCATTTT.

The chain recombines TRBV5-1 with TRBJ2-7, with TRBD1 identical over 8 bases. The trim removed 0 bases at V and 6 bases at J, leaving 8 bases unmatched. Germline V gives CDR1 SGHRS, CDR2 YFSETQ. The CDR3 totals 15 residues. The CDR3 loop is CASSLGPGGHSEQYF. The DNA of the CDR3 is TGCGCCAGCAGCTTGGGGCCAGGGGGCCATAGCGAGCAGTACTTC.

The genes are TRBV28 and TRBJ1-5; D perhaps matches TRBD1 (5 bases). With 4 bases removed from V and 6 bases from J, the gap between germline ends came to 10 bases. The CDR3 loop spans 13 amino acids. CDR1 and CDR2 from the germline V gene are MDHEN and SYDVKM. CDR3 in DNA: TGTGCCAGCAGTTCCCCAGGGATTCAGCCCCAGCATTTT. Protein: CASSSPGIQPQHF. The variable domain in full, with the rest retrieved from reference TRBV28 and TRBJ1-5, is DVKVTQSSRYLVKRTGEKVFLECVQDMDHENMFWYRQDPGLGLRLIYFSYDVKMKEKGDIPEGYSVSREKKERFSLILESASTNQTSMYLCASSSPGIQPQHFGDGTRLSIL.

CDR3 amino acids: CASSLERGPQETQYF. CDR3 in DNA: TGCGCCAGCAGCTTGGAGCGGGGCCCCCAAGAGACCCAGTACTTC. V usage is TRBV5-1 and J usage is TRBJ2-5, with 7 bases identical to TRBD2. CDR1 is SGHRS and CDR2 is YFSETQ in the germline V gene. V shed 0 bases and J 1 base; nucleotides not matched to a gene: 3. This CDR3 is 15 amino acids long.

The CDR3 DNA sequence: TGCGCCAGCAGCTTGGGACTAGCGGATTACAATGAGCAGTTCTTC. Its protein product is CASSLGLADYNEQFF. V gene TRBV5-1 combines with J gene TRBJ2-1, with 9 bases identical to TRBD2. CDR1 and CDR2 from the germline V gene are SGHRS and YFSETQ. V trimming: 0 bases; J trimming: 4 bases; junction bases outside the gene matches: 2. CDR3 length equals 15 residues.

The CDR3 is CASGFGLITGGPPLHF. The CDR3 coding sequence is TGTGCTAGTGGTTTCGGACTAATTACAGGGGGACCACCCCTCCACTTT. J is TRBJ1-6 and V is TRBV12-5; 8 positions match TRBD1. In germline, CDR1 is LGHNT, CDR2 FRNRAP. J lost 11 bases, V lost 3 bases, and 12 bases had no gene match. CDR3 length: 16 residues.

This clone was detected a few times. This chain connects TRBV19 to TRBJ2-3, with D possibly TRBD2 on 6 matching bases. This CDR3 contains 15 residues. The V and J ends lost 8 bases and 5 bases respectively, with 20 bases between them. CDR1 and CDR2 from the germline V gene are LNHDA and SQIVND (reference sequence). For the CDR3, the DNA is TGTGCCAGTCAATCGGAGGGGTCAAGGGGAGATACGCAGTATTTT. Its protein product is CASQSEGSRGDTQYF.

The genes are TRBV19 and TRBJ2-1, with D possibly being TRBD1 (6 bases). The length of the CDR3 is 17 residues. Germline CDR1 is LNHDA and CDR2 is SQIVND (reference sequence). Deletions cut 2 bases from V and 1 base from J, with 15 bases between. This CDR3 is CASSIQGYGASYNEQFF. The CDR3 bases are TGTGCCAGTAGTATACAGGGGTACGGCGCATCCTACAATGAGCAGTTCTTC.

This clone turned up a few times. The V call is TRBV11-2, the J call TRBJ1-5; perhaps TRBD1 as D (5 bases). Per the germline V gene, CDR1 is SGHAT and CDR2 is FQNNGV. The CDR3 length is 13 residues. V lost 1 base, J lost 7 bases, and 8 bases lay in between. CDR3 DNA: TGTGCCAGCAGCTTAGCTCAGGGCCAGCCCCAGCATTTT. As protein: CASSLAQGQPQHF.

Regarding this clone: A read error may produce the germline difference seen at one junction end. The chain links TRBV7-7 to TRBJ2-3; 7 bases line up with TRBD2. Looked up from germline, CDR1 is SSHAT and CDR2 is FNYEAQ (reference sequence). The CDR3 totals 17 residues. The CDR3 here is CASSSGGGGGIPDTQYF. DNA of the CDR3: TGTGCTAGCAGCTCAGGAGGCGGCGGGGGAATCCCAGATACGCAGTATTTT.

This chain uses TRBV6-5 with TRBJ2-2; possibly TRBD2 for D (6 bases). The CDR3 loop spans 15 amino acids. Trimming took 2 bases from V and 6 from J, leaving 13 bases between them. Germline V gene data show CDR1 as MNHEY and CDR2 as SVGAGI. In DNA form, the CDR3 reads TGTGCCAGCAGTTACGCAGGAGGGAGACCCGGGGAGCTGTTTTTT. Translating gives CASSYAGGRPGELFF.

This clone appeared a few times. The chain links TRBV6-5 to TRBJ2-1, with 11 bases that match TRBD2. In germline, CDR1 is MNHEY, CDR2 SVGAGI. The ends lost 6 bases at V and 4 bases at J; junction bases unmatched: 5. This CDR3 region has 15 residues. CDR3 in amino acids: CASSSIAGGYNEQFF. The CDR3 DNA follows: TGTGCCAGCAGCTCGATAGCGGGAGGGTACAATGAGCAGTTCTTC.

The gene calls are TRBV3-1 (or the pseudogene TRBV3-2) and TRBJ1-1; 7 nucleotides line up with TRBD1. Losses at the gene ends were 2 bases for V and 1 base for J; bases not matched to a gene: 4. Germline V gene lookup returns CDR1 LGHDT and CDR2 YNNKEL (reference sequence). The CDR3 covers 15 residues. Written as DNA, the CDR3 is TGTGCCAGCAGCCAAATGGGACAGAGGAACACTGAAGCTTTCTTT. Translating gives CASSQMGQRNTEAFF.